A selection of T cell receptor beta chains follows, all from one sample in a study of cytomegalovirus exposure and HLA in healthy donors. TCRdb's table, derived via immunoSEQ multiplex PCR, lists solely in-frame clones and lacks some. Here the sample spans approximately 200,000 clones, over 60% being singletons. The sequenced material came from PBMCs. These TCRs come from a man younger than 40 in good health and CMV-seropositive. CDR3s include the opening cysteine and the closing phenylalanine or tryptophan. D genes are given only for firm matches. Size values are once, few and many counts, or a class for expanded clones, and some rows have none.

CDR3: CASTEGGGQGRNEQYF
DNA: TGTGCCAGCACCGAGGGTGGGGGACAGGGAAGGAACGAGCAGTACTTC
D: TRBD1
size: .
V: TRBV2
J: TRBJ2-7

CDR3: CSVVAPSYEQYF
DNA: TGCAGCGTTGTAGCCCCGTCCTACGAGCAGTACTTC
D: .
size: .
V: TRBV29-1
J: TRBJ2-7

CDR3: CASSYSTGSRTDTQYF
DNA: TGTGCCAGCAGTTACTCGACAGGGTCTCGAACAGATACGCAGTATTTT
D: TRBD1
size: once
V: TRBV6-5
J: TRBJ2-3

CDR3: CASSLRQAHEQYF
DNA: TGTGCCAGCAGTCTAAGACAGGCCCACGAGCAGTACTTC
D: .
size: .
V: TRBV27
J: TRBJ2-7

CDR3: CASSSPMSDEQYF
DNA: TGTGCCAGCAGCTCCCCGATGTCGGACGAGCAGTACTTC
D: .
size: .
V: TRBV7-2
J: TRBJ2-7

CDR3: CASNSGRADRGYEQYF
DNA: TGTGCCAGTAATAGCGGGAGGGCCGACAGAGGCTACGAGCAGTACTTC
D: TRBD2
size: few
V: TRBV19
J: TRBJ2-7

CDR3: CASSLDSTNYEQYF
DNA: TGTGCCAGCAGCTTAGATAGCACCAACTACGAGCAGTACTTC
D: .
size: .
V: TRBV7-2
J: TRBJ2-7

CDR3: CASSLAPTGPNEQFF
DNA: TGTGCCAGCAGCTTAGCTCCGACAGGGCCCAATGAGCAGTTCTTC
D: TRBD1
size: .
V: TRBV7-2
J: TRBJ2-1

CDR3: CASSSQGRGDSPLHF
DNA: TGTGCCAGCAGCTCCCAGGGAAGGGGCGACTCACCCCTCCACTTT
D: .
size: .
V: TRBV7-6
J: TRBJ1-6

CDR3: CAWSAGTLTGNTIYF
DNA: TGTGCCTGGAGCGCCGGGACTTTGACTGGAAACACCATATATTTT
D: .
size: once
V: TRBV30
J: TRBJ1-3

CDR3: CASMLGGARETQYF
DNA: TGCGCCAGCATGCTTGGGGGCGCGAGGGAGACCCAGTACTTC
D: .
size: .
V: TRBV5-1
J: TRBJ2-5

CDR3: CAIAPSGRGYTF
DNA: TGTGCCATCGCCCCATCAGGGAGGGGCTACACCTTC
D: .
size: once
V: TRBV10-3
J: TRBJ1-2

CDR3: CASSGAGNAYEQYF
DNA: TGTGCCAGCAGTGGGGCAGGAAACGCCTACGAGCAGTACTTC
D: .
size: few
V: TRBV2
J: TRBJ2-7

CDR3: CASSDRQVYEQYF
DNA: TGTGCCAGCAGTGATCGACAGGTCTACGAGCAGTACTTC
D: .
size: few
V: TRBV25-1
J: TRBJ2-7

CDR3: CASSSRNEQFF
DNA: TGTGCCAGCAGTTCCAGAAATGAGCAGTTCTTC
D: .
size: once
V: TRBV28
J: TRBJ2-1

CDR3: CASSFRLAGETDTQYF
DNA: TGTGCCAGCAGCTTTAGACTAGCGGGAGAGACAGATACGCAGTATTTT
D: TRBD2
size: .
V: TRBV7-8
J: TRBJ2-3

CDR3: CASRQPFYNEQFF
DNA: TGTGCCAGCAGACAGCCCTTCTACAATGAGCAGTTCTTC
D: .
size: .
V: TRBV2
J: TRBJ2-1

CDR3: CASSHTDTQYF
DNA: TGTGCCAGCAGTCACACAGATACGCAGTATTTT
D: .
size: .
V: TRBV7-2
J: TRBJ2-3

CDR3: CASSEQGDSYEQYF
DNA: TGTGCCAGCAGTGAACAGGGGGACTCCTACGAGCAGTACTTC
D: TRBD1
size: .
V: TRBV2
J: TRBJ2-7

CDR3: CASTLTTGSGNTIYF
DNA: TGTGCCAGTACCCTCACGACAGGCTCTGGAAACACCATATATTTT
D: .
size: .
V: TRBV19
J: TRBJ1-3

CDR3: CASSCLAWEQYF
DNA: TGTGCCAGCAGCTGCCTAGCTTGGGAGCAGTACTTC
D: .
size: .
V: TRBV12-1
J: TRBJ2-7

CDR3: CASSFEGKNTEAFF
DNA: TGTGCCAGCAGCTTCGAGGGCAAGAACACTGAAGCTTTCTTT
D: .
size: medium-sized
V: TRBV11-2
J: TRBJ1-1

CDR3: CASSSPTANTEAFF
DNA: TGTGCCAGCAGTTCCCCGACAGCGAACACTGAAGCTTTCTTT
D: .
size: .
V: TRBV28
J: TRBJ1-1

CDR3: CASSLAGLAGETQYF
DNA: TGTGCCAGCAGCCTCGCAGGACTAGCAGGAGAGACCCAGTACTTC
D: TRBD2
size: few
V: TRBV11-1
J: TRBJ2-5

CDR3: CASMTGGPSYEQYF
DNA: TGCGCCAGCATGACGGGGGGCCCGTCTTACGAGCAGTACTTC
D: .
size: .
V: TRBV5-1
J: TRBJ2-7

CDR3: CASTPRGTGGREQYF
DNA: TGCGCCAGCACTCCTCGCGGGACAGGGGGCCGGGAGCAGTACTTC
D: TRBD1
size: .
V: TRBV5-1
J: TRBJ2-7

CDR3: CASSEQGASTEAFF
DNA: TGTGCCAGCTCCGAACAGGGGGCGAGCACTGAAGCTTTCTTT
D: TRBD1
size: .
V: TRBV25-1
J: TRBJ1-1

CDR3: CASSFEGQSHEKLFF
DNA: TGCGCCAGCAGCTTTGAGGGACAGTCCCATGAAAAACTGTTTTTT
D: TRBD1
size: few
V: TRBV5-1
J: TRBJ1-4

CDR3: CASSLEYRGRGGEAFF
DNA: TGTGCCAGCAGCTTAGAGTACAGGGGGCGAGGGGGAGAAGCTTTCTTT
D: TRBD1
size: few
V: TRBV7-2
J: TRBJ1-1

CDR3: CASSSPGYTDTQYF
DNA: TGTGCCAGCAGCTCGCCCGGGTACACAGATACGCAGTATTTT
D: .
size: .
V: TRBV11-1
J: TRBJ2-3

CDR3: CSVRQGSSGANVLTF
DNA: TGCAGCGTAAGACAGGGTTCCTCTGGGGCCAACGTCCTGACTTTC
D: TRBD1
size: .
V: TRBV29-1
J: TRBJ2-6

CDR3: CSVVTGNTEAFF
DNA: TGCAGCGTTGTAACAGGGAACACTGAAGCTTTCTTT
D: .
size: .
V: TRBV29-1
J: TRBJ1-1

CDR3: CASRSTLGQGFGYTF
DNA: TGTGCCAGCAGATCAACACTGGGACAGGGCTTTGGCTACACCTTC
D: TRBD1
size: .
V: TRBV11-2
J: TRBJ1-2

CDR3: CASSLRVENSPLHF
DNA: TGTGCCAGCAGCCTACGGGTGGAAAATTCACCCCTCCACTTT
D: .
size: .
V: TRBV9
J: TRBJ1-6

CDR3: CASSQRTGDDTQYF
DNA: TGTGCCAGCAGCCAGAGGACAGGTGACGATACGCAGTATTTT
D: TRBD1
size: .
V: TRBV4-2
J: TRBJ2-3

CDR3: CASSPGTGHPYEQYF
DNA: TGTGCCAGCAGTCCCGGGACAGGGCATCCCTACGAGCAGTACTTC
D: TRBD1
size: .
V: TRBV7-6
J: TRBJ2-7

CDR3: CASSLVGRGSGNTIYF
DNA: TGCGCCAGCAGCTTGGTGGGCAGGGGCTCTGGAAACACCATATATTTT
D: .
size: .
V: TRBV5-1
J: TRBJ1-3

CDR3: CASSEYSGGHNEQFF
DNA: TGTGCCAGCAGTGAATATAGCGGGGGTCACAATGAGCAGTTCTTC
D: TRBD2
size: .
V: TRBV6-1
J: TRBJ2-1

CDR3: CASSLTGGTEAFF
DNA: TGTGCCAGCAGCCTTACAGGGGGCACTGAAGCTTTCTTT
D: TRBD1
size: .
V: TRBV11-1
J: TRBJ1-1

CDR3: CASSKKNRGYTDTQYF
DNA: TGTGCCAGCAGTAAAAAGAACAGGGGATACACAGATACGCAGTATTTT
D: TRBD1
size: once
V: TRBV9
J: TRBJ2-3

CDR3: CANPTEANYGYTF
DNA: TGTGCCAACCCGACAGAAGCTAACTATGGCTACACCTTC
D: .
size: few
V: TRBV25-1
J: TRBJ1-2

CDR3: CASSSRDRRSYEQYF
DNA: TGTGCCAGCAGTTCCCGAGACAGGCGCTCCTACGAGCAGTACTTC
D: .
size: .
V: TRBV6-5
J: TRBJ2-7

CDR3: CASTARGRQPQHF
DNA: TGTGCCAGTACGGCCAGGGGAAGGCAGCCCCAGCATTTT
D: .
size: .
V: TRBV19
J: TRBJ1-5

CDR3: CASSPQDREGYEQYF
DNA: TGTGCCAGCTCACCACAGGACAGAGAAGGCTACGAGCAGTACTTC
D: .
size: .
V: TRBV18
J: TRBJ2-7

CDR3: CASSREVQGSYEQYF
DNA: TGCGCCAGCAGCCGAGAGGTACAGGGCTCCTACGAGCAGTACTTC
D: .
size: .
V: TRBV4-3
J: TRBJ2-7

CDR3: CASSPRDRGAGYGYTF
DNA: TGCGCCAGCAGCCCCCGGGACAGGGGGGCAGGCTATGGCTACACCTTC
D: TRBD1
size: few
V: TRBV4-3
J: TRBJ1-2

CDR3: CASSQGLAVDNEQFF
DNA: TGTGCCAGCAGCCAGGGACTAGCGGTGGACAATGAGCAGTTCTTC
D: TRBD2
size: .
V: TRBV13
J: TRBJ2-1

CDR3: CAWSDLAAGANVLTF
DNA: TGTGCCTGGAGTGACTTAGCTGCGGGGGCCAACGTCCTGACTTTC
D: .
size: .
V: TRBV30
J: TRBJ2-6

CDR3: CAWSKFGEQYF
DNA: TGTGCCTGGAGTAAGTTCGGGGAGCAGTACTTC
D: .
size: .
V: TRBV30
J: TRBJ2-7

CDR3: CASSPGTGGNVNQPQHF
DNA: TGTGCCAGTAGTCCAGGGACAGGGGGCAATGTAAATCAGCCCCAGCATTTT
D: TRBD1
size: .
V: TRBV19
J: TRBJ1-5

CDR3: CASSQGVGRPAYEQYF
DNA: TGCGCCAGCAGCCAAGGGGTGGGGAGGCCCGCCTACGAGCAGTACTTC
D: .
size: .
V: TRBV4-3
J: TRBJ2-7